This TCR beta chain derives from a study of blood T cell repertoires in COVID-19 (dated by TCRdb to about 2020). For context, the study as a whole: Samples from collaborators originated in the United States, Italy and Spain and spanned both the acute and convalescent phases of COVID-19. The material from the prospective study consisted of cDNA or gDNA derived from T cells, B-cell-depleted T cells, or PBMCs. Subjects who had been exposed to COVID-19, were actively infected with it, or had recovered from it provided the deeply sampled blood TCRbeta repertoires that made up the dataset. The repertoires were released in a freely available public database intended as a resource for research on the immune response to SARS-CoV-2. Samples came from the ongoing ImmuneRACE study (first 160 participants) plus 1,254 subjects from 6 global collaborators. A de-identified subject ID, COVID-19 status, age in years and sex were almost always included in the sample metadata. Where available, HLA class I and class II types were obtained from metadata supplied by the sample provider rather than from assay-based typing. Overall study outcomes, separate from this receptor: How much clinical and demographic metadata was included differed by source and by participant, and the metadata was provided uncurated.

Worth noting for this clone: What this receptor recognizes is not known. No quality values exist for individual bases; no much larger clone is one base distant. Other nucleotide sequences in the sample specify the same CDR3.

Enrolling through a virtual design, the prospective study's participants ranged in age from roughly 18 to 89 years and lived across roughly 24 United States geographic areas. In the prospective study, cohorts were assigned on the basis of participant-reported clinical history obtained from a screening survey and a study questionnaire. Exposed participants had been in contact, within 2 weeks of entering the study, with a person who had a PCR-confirmed or clinician-diagnosed case of COVID-19. Each participant in the prospective study had whole blood, serum and a nasopharyngeal or oropharyngeal swab collected by mobile phlebotomists. Over a roughly 2-month period, participants in the prospective study had the option of providing additional blood draws and questionnaires. Before DNA extraction, blood samples from the prospective study were shipped at room temperature or frozen. CDR1 SGDLS and CDR2 YYNGEE are derived from the germline V gene. The CDR3, cysteine through phenylalanine, is 15 amino acids long. Here the CDR3 DNA is all that survives: 45 bases in frame from base 1. The junction shows trimming of 0 bases on V and 1 base on J, and the gene matches do not reach 2 bases of it.

TCRbeta CDR3 regions were amplified from genomic DNA using the immunoSEQ Assay, a bias-controlled multiplex PCR. Under the source paper's analysis protocol: The number of nucleated cells in each sample was estimated by amplification of reference gene primers within the assay. Sequence reads were collapsed and filtered to measure the absolute abundance of every unique TCRbeta CDR3 rearrangement. Productive Simpson clonality was computed per sample as the square root of Simpson's diversity index over productive rearrangements. TCRdb limited this immuneACCESS table to in-frame rearrangements with V and J called. A share of clones is missing; checked studies link under half to unresolved V genes, and the rest is unexplained. The V and J calls and clone size are taken from that table; D and trimming were inferred from the DNA. Counted in this sample were 210,000 or so clones; about four fifths of them appeared once. The leading ten clones occupy approximately 4.8% of the sample.

Material for sequencing was PBMCs or T cells enriched from blood (not recorded which). This TCR was recovered from a woman between 45 and 60 years old who had been exposed to COVID-19. The chain uses TRBV9 and TRBJ2-3; 7 bases in the junction line up with TRBD2. CDR3 protein: CASSVVGGGTDTQYF. The DNA is as follows: TGTGCCAGCAGCGTAGTGGGAGGGGGCACAGATACGCAGTATTTT.